This TCR beta chain was sequenced in a study of blood T cell repertoires in COVID-19 (dated by TCRdb to about 2020). Looking at the study overall: Collaborator samples came from the United States, Italy and Spain and covered acute and convalescent phases of COVID-19. Sample metadata almost always included a de-identified subject ID, COVID-19 status, age in years and sex. Where HLA class I and class II types were available, the types were taken from metadata supplied by the sample provider, not from assay-based typing. The repertoires were made available in a free public database intended to serve as a resource for research on the immune response to SARS-CoV-2. The samples were drawn from two sources: the first 160 participants of the ongoing ImmuneRACE study, and fewer than 1,500 subjects contributed by 6 global collaborators. Subjects who had been exposed to COVID-19, were actively infected with it, or had recovered from it provided the deeply sampled blood TCRbeta repertoires that made up the dataset. The prospective study material was composed of cDNA or gDNA derived from T cells, B-cell-depleted T cells, or PBMCs. Results the study describes overall, beyond this receptor: The amount of clinical and demographic metadata varied by source and participant and was provided uncurated.

To note about this clone: Its antigen target is currently unknown. No qualities accompany the bases; no much larger clone lies one base away.

The junction shows trimming of 1 base on V and 0 bases on J, plus 10 bases between the germline ends. Including the terminal cysteine and phenylalanine, the CDR3 comprises 16 residues. Left in the record is the CDR3 DNA by itself, 48 bases read in frame from the first base. CDR1 and CDR2, per the germline V gene, are MNHEY and SVGAGI. Each collaborating institution followed its own protocols to collect whole blood in K2EDTA tubes. For TCRbeta analysis, collaborator samples were shipped as frozen whole blood, as isolated PBMCs, or as DNA extracted from either sample type. The immunoSEQ Assay, a bias-controlled multiplex PCR, was used to amplify TCRbeta CDR3 regions from genomic DNA. The published analysis was carried out like this. The number of nucleated cells in each sample was estimated by amplification of reference gene primers within the assay. Sequence reads were collapsed and filtered to measure the absolute abundance of every unique TCRbeta CDR3 rearrangement. For each sample, productive Simpson clonality was calculated by taking the square root of Simpson's diversity index across productive rearrangements. TCRdb holds this immuneACCESS table with in-frame rearrangements only. Some clones are missing; in checked studies, unresolved V genes explain under half, and the rest has no known cause. V, J and clone size were drawn from that table, and D and trimming were deduced from the DNA. The sample table contains 200,000 to 300,000 clones; only one count was recorded for more than 75% of them. The top ten hold 7.1% of the sample.

The chain links TRBV6-5 with TRBJ1-5, with the D segment identity uncertain. The TCR originated in a woman between 70 and 85 years old with active or convalescent COVID-19. The sample taken for sequencing was peripheral blood. The DNA sequence follows: TGTGCCAGCAGTTACTTGGCAGGTGATAGCAATCAGCCCCAGCATTTT. The resulting protein is CASSYLAGDSNQPQHF.